This T cell receptor (beta chain) was captured by sequencing in a study of T cells in Graves' hyperthyroidism and ophthalmopathy. Study-level results: The blood repertoire included most of the expanded thyroid clonotypes above 0.001.

For this clonotype: Its antigen is not identified.

V was cut by 5 bases and J by 9 bases, with 11 bases left in between. CDR1 SEHNR and CDR2 FQNEAQ come from the germline V gene (reference sequence). This CDR3 region has 13 residues. Amplification of TCR beta CDR3 regions used RNA as the template. HTBI primers were the set used in a first-round RT-PCR of the TCR CDR3. Via MiXCR, TCRdb re-called the multiplex PCR reads, giving one row per CDR3 protein. The sample shows some 530,000 distinct CDR3 sequences, approximately 22% of them seen only once. PBMCs were collected from a roughly 10 ml volume of fresh peripheral blood. The TCR originated in a woman between 70 and 85 years old with Graves' ophthalmopathy. The chain combines TRBV7-9 with TRBJ1-6; maybe TRBD1 (5 bases). The specimen was blood. The CDR3 protein is CASSQTGFSPLHF. CDR3 DNA sequence: TGTGCCAGCAGCCAAACAGGTTTTTCACCCCTCCACTTT.